This passage covers 10 T cell receptor beta chains from one sample sequenced in a study of T cell repertoires in cytomegalovirus infection. TCRdb used MiXCR to reprocess the reads, holding one entry per CDR3 protein. The sample shows around 770,000 distinct CDR3 sequences, 29% of them seen only once. What these receptors recognize is not known. The specimen was cultured CD8+ T cells from PBMCs, collected from culture after CMV antigen stimulation. The source is a human donor in good health (CMV status not recorded). Some clones in this sample may be carry-over from other donors' samples.

This chain connects TRBV27 to TRBJ2-1, with D unresolved. Germline CDR1 and CDR2: MNHEY and SMNVEV (reference sequence). V lost 7 bases and J lost 0, with 13 bases in between. The CDR3 has 15 residues. The CDR3 protein is CASMTWSSSYNEQFF. CDR3 sequence (DNA): TGTGCCAGCATGACTTGGAGCAGCTCCTACAATGAGCAGTTCTTC.

The table lists this clonotype with a few counts. V and J are TRBV19 and TRBJ1-3; D is unresolved. Trimming took off 3 bases at V and 0 bases at J, with 9 bases between the two ends. The CDR3 is 15 residues long. Germline CDR1 reads LNHDA; CDR2 reads SQIVND (reference sequence). CDR3 sequence reads: CASSMWTGSGNTIYF. Written as DNA, the CDR3 is TGTGCCAGTAGTATGTGGACGGGCTCTGGAAACACCATATATTTT.

The J gene is TRBJ2-2, the V gene TRBV6-5, with D hard to call. Per the germline V gene, CDR1 is MNHEY and CDR2 is SVGAGI. V lost 6 bases to trimming and J lost 6 bases, with 8 bases between them. The CDR3 has 12 residues. CDR3 protein: CASRDISGELFF. The CDR3 DNA follows: TGTGCCAGCAGGGATATCTCCGGGGAGCTGTTTTTT.

V is TRBV25-1 and J is TRBJ1-4; D is possibly TRBD1 (6 bases). Trimming left V 6 bases short and J 5 bases short, with 10 bases between. CDR3 length: 13 residues. Germline assignment: CDR1 MGHDK and CDR2 SYGVNS. This chain's CDR3 is CASRDSWNEKLFF. The CDR3 nucleotides read TGTGCCAGCAGGGACAGCTGGAATGAAAAACTGTTTTTT.

In DNA, the CDR3 is TGTGCCAGCAGTGAGGCCCGGACAGGGGGACGTGAGACCCAGTACTTC. Its translation: CASSEARTGGRETQYF. The chain recombines TRBV11-2 with TRBJ2-5; 10 nucleotides match TRBD1. After removal of 6 bases from V and 5 bases from J, the junction contained 12 bases not matched to a gene. The CDR3 loop spans 16 amino acids. Germline loops: CDR1 SGHAT, CDR2 FQNNGV.

In its sample, this clonotype was seen a few times. The V gene is TRBV5-1, the J gene TRBJ1-1, with no clear D. CDR3 length equals 14 residues. CDR1 SGHRS and CDR2 YFSETQ come from the germline V gene. The germline V and J ends were trimmed by 1 base and 0 bases, with 7 bases remaining between them. The CDR3 loop is CASSLTRMNTEAFF. Written as DNA, the CDR3 is TGCGCCAGCAGCTTGACCAGGATGAACACTGAAGCTTTCTTT.

This chain links TRBV7-9 with TRBJ2-1, with TRBD1 matching over 9 bases. Germline assignment: CDR1 SEHNR and CDR2 FQNEAQ (reference sequence). The CDR3 totals 15 residues. J gave up 4 bases and V 4 bases, and 5 bases lay outside the gene matches. The CDR3 region is CASSSRQGGYNEQFF. CDR3 in DNA: TGTGCCAGCAGCTCCAGACAGGGGGGGTACAATGAGCAGTTCTTC.

At least ten counts were recorded for this clonotype. The rearrangement joins TRBV7-2 to TRBJ1-5; D is uncertain. CDR1 SGHTA and CDR2 FQGNSA come from the germline V gene. Deletions cut 0 bases from V and 6 bases from J, with 18 bases between. The CDR3 has 17 residues. Here the CDR3 reads CASSLALWGKAGQPQHF. The CDR3 coding sequence is TGTGCCAGCAGCTTAGCGCTTTGGGGAAAAGCGGGTCAGCCCCAGCATTTT.

The gene calls are TRBV10-3 and TRBJ1-1; a weak D match, TRBD1 (6 bases). Per the germline V gene, CDR1 is ENHRY and CDR2 is SYGVKD. V was shortened by 0 bases and J by 10 bases, with 12 bases between the two germline ends. CDR3 length equals 13 residues. This CDR3 is CAISESTGRLAFF. In DNA, the CDR3 is TGTGCCATCAGTGAGTCAACAGGGAGGCTAGCTTTCTTT.

V is TRBV14 and J is TRBJ1-1; no definite D call. The germline CDR1 and CDR2 sequences are SGHDN and FVKESK. The CDR3 has 15 amino acids. V lost 0 bases to trimming and J lost 0 bases, with 8 bases between them. The CDR3 nucleotides are TGTGCCAGCAGCCAAGACAGTAAACTGAACACTGAAGCTTTCTTT. Its protein product is CASSQDSKLNTEAFF. The whole variable domain, filled in from reference TRBV14 and TRBJ1-1, reads EAGVTQFPSHSVIEKGQTVTLRCDPISGHDNLYWYRRVMGKEIKFLLHFVKESKQDESGMPNNRFLAERTGGTYSTLKVQPAELEDSGVYFCASSQDSKLNTEAFFGQGTRLTVV.